These 3 T cell receptor beta chains were all obtained from the same sample, sequenced in a study of blood T cell repertoires in COVID-19. The data were produced by immunoSEQ multiplex PCR, yet TCRdb's version contains in-frame clones alone and is incomplete. The table lists roughly 230,000 clones, roughly 85% of them singletons. The sample taken for sequencing was PBMCs or T cells enriched from blood (not recorded which). The origin of the receptors is a woman between 45 and 65 years old who had been exposed to COVID-19.

The gene calls are TRBV7-9 and TRBJ2-1, with a weak D call TRBD2 (6 bases). The V and J ends lost 5 bases and 5 bases respectively, with 10 bases between them. This CDR3 region has 13 residues. Germline V lookup: CDR1 SEHNR, CDR2 FQNEAQ (reference sequence). CDR3 coding DNA: TGTGCCAGCAGCGTCGGGGGACACAATGAGCAGTTCTTC. Translated, it gives CASSVGGHNEQFF.

V and J are TRBV6-5 and TRBJ1-1; tentative D call: TRBD1 (6 bases). The germline CDR1 and CDR2 sequences are MNHEY and SVGAGI. The CDR3 is made up of 14 amino acids. V lost 6 bases and J lost 1, with 12 bases in between. In DNA form, the CDR3 reads TGTGCCAGCAGCAGGAGAGGGGGGAACACTGAAGCTTTCTTT. Amino acid sequence: CASSRRGGNTEAFF.

The chain has TRBV9 and TRBJ2-2; 8 bases are a match to TRBD1. Germline CDR1 SGDLS, CDR2 YYNGEE. This CDR3 has 15 amino acids. Trimming cost V 7 bases and J 2 bases; bases outside gene matches: 7. The CDR3 protein is CASGWTGRNTGELFF. CDR3 DNA sequence: TGTGCCAGCGGATGGACAGGGCGAAACACCGGGGAGCTGTTTTTT.